The next 7 T cell receptor beta chains were all read from a single sample in a study of tumor-infiltrating lymphocytes in primary liver carcinoma. cDNA specific to TCR beta was made from 500 ng of total RNA, with a constant-region primer employed for priming. ARM-PCR, slightly modified, supplied the TCR beta libraries through three nested multiplex PCR rounds. Running 10 cycles apiece, the first two PCR rounds relied on TRBV1-TRBV30 forward primers together with a C-beta reverse primer. One entry per CDR3 protein, called by TCRdb with MiXCR from the multiplex PCR reads. The table shows tens of thousands of distinct CDR3 sequences, with approximately 74% occurring only once. Between roughly 20 and 32 mg of unsorted bulk tissue served as the source from which RNA and DNA were co-extracted. The sequenced sample consisted of liver tumor tissue from sampling region 4. Subset described: tumor region T4, right-lateral pole. All receptors come from a middle-aged man with primary liver carcinoma and hepatitis B virus infection.

On this clonotype: Mismatch with germline at one junction end may stem from a read error. The chain uses TRBV6-2 or TRBV6-3 and TRBJ2-7, with 7 nucleotides matching TRBD2. The CDR3 is 13 residues long. Germline-derived CDR1 and CDR2 are MNHEY and SVGEGT. The chain's CDR3 is CASSGEKWVEQYF. The CDR3 coding sequence is TGTGCAAGCAGCGGGGAAAAGTGGGTCGAGCAGTACTTC.

In the case of this clonotype: A read error may produce the germline difference seen at one junction end. The J gene is TRBJ2-1, the V gene TRBV5-4, with 7 bases matching TRBD2. The CDR3 has 13 amino acids. The germline V gene encodes CDR1 SGHNT and CDR2 YYREEE (reference sequence). For the CDR3, the DNA is TGTGCCAGCAGCTTGCGGGACTACAATAAGCAGTTCTTC. It translates to CASSLRDYNKQFF.

This rearrangement joins TRBV10-2 to TRBJ2-3, with D possibly matching TRBD1 (6 bases). The V gene's germline CDR1 is WSHSY and CDR2 SAAADI. The length of the CDR3 is 15 residues. V gave up 0 bases and J gave up 14 bases, with 21 bases separating them. The CDR3 nucleotides are TGCGCCAGCAGTGAGTCGACGGCAGGGGCAGATATGCGGTATTTT. As protein: CASSESTAGADMRYF.

In its sample, this clonotype was seen a few times. The CDR3 here is CASGPIEESNQPQHF. In nucleotides, the CDR3 is TGCGCCAGCGGTCCCATAGAGGAGAGCAATCAGCCCCAGCATTTT. The chain recombines TRBV4-1 with TRBJ1-5; D is uncertain. The CDR3 is 15 amino acids. The germline V and J ends were trimmed by 8 bases and 1 base, with 15 bases remaining between them. CDR1 MGHRA and CDR2 YSYEKL come from the germline V gene.

In this sample, this clonotype turned up a few times. The chain couples TRBV29-1 to TRBJ2-7, with 11 positions matching TRBD2. Looked up from germline, CDR1 is SQVTM and CDR2 is ANQGSEA. This CDR3 is built from 16 residues. The V and J ends lost 1 base and 3 bases, in that order; junction bases with no gene match: 8. The CDR3 coding sequence is TGCAGCGTTGAAGGGGAGCCGACTAGCGGGGACTACGAGCAGTACTTC. Encoded protein: CSVEGEPTSGDYEQYF.

This clonotype has a single count. This clone may be a read error of a much larger clone one base away. The gene calls are TRBV30 and TRBJ1-1; D unresolved. CDR3 length equals 11 residues. V gave up 5 bases and J gave up 5 bases, with 9 bases separating them. Germline CDR1 is GTSNPN and CDR2 is SVGIG (reference sequence). CDR3: CAWGSVTEAFF. CDR3 DNA: TGTGCCTGGGGGAGTGTAACTGAAGCTTTCTTT.

As to this clonotype: A much more abundant neighbour one base away suggests this may be a read error. The chain couples TRBV28 to TRBJ2-2, with D perhaps TRBD1 or TRBD2 (5 bases each). V was pared by 8 bases and J by 5 bases, with 21 bases between. CDR3 length equals 16 residues. Germline lookup yields CDR1 MDHEN and CDR2 SYDVKM. The CDR3 sequence: CASCPPGDRLTGELFF. The DNA for the CDR3 is TGTGCCAGCTGCCCCCCCGGGGACCGGTTAACCGGGGAGCTGTTTTTT. The complete variable domain, with remaining parts taken from reference TRBV28 and TRBJ2-2, reads DVKVTQSSRYLVKRTGEKVFLECVQDMDHENMFWYRQDPGLGLRLIYFSYDVKMKEKGDIPEGYSVSREKKERFSLILESASTNQTSMYLCASCPPGDRLTGELFFGEGSRLTVL.